Listed below are T cell receptor beta chains from one sample, sequenced in a study of cytomegalovirus exposure and HLA in healthy donors. Sequenced by immunoSEQ multiplex PCR; TCRdb stores in-frame clones only, minus some. The sample yields 150,000 or so clones, almost 80% seen once. The sequencing sample was made of PBMCs. The source of these receptors is a man aged 35 to 55 in good health and CMV-seropositive. Both conserved end residues are part of each CDR3. The D gene is left open where the match is weak. The size entry is marked missing in some rows and otherwise reads once, few, many or a size class.

CDR3 DNA: TGTGCCAGCTCACCGCCAGGACAACCCTCTGGAAACACCATATATTTT
CDR3 protein: CASSPPGQPSGNTIYF
V gene: TRBV18
D gene: NA
clone size: NA
J gene: TRBJ1-3

CDR3 DNA: TGCGCCAGCAGCCTGACAGACCGCTCCTACGAGCAGTACTTC
CDR3 protein: CASSLTDRSYEQYF
V gene: TRBV4-1
D gene: NA
clone size: NA
J gene: TRBJ2-7

CDR3 DNA: TGCGCCAGCAGCGATGGACAGGGGGGGTTCGATCAGCCCCAGCATTTT
CDR3 protein: CASSDGQGGFDQPQHF
V gene: TRBV5-1
D gene: TRBD1
clone size: NA
J gene: TRBJ1-5

CDR3 DNA: TGTGCCAGCAGCTTCCCCCAGACGAACACCGGGGAGCTGTTTTTT
CDR3 protein: CASSFPQTNTGELFF
V gene: TRBV13
D gene: NA
clone size: NA
J gene: TRBJ2-2

CDR3 DNA: TGTGCCAGCAGTTACCGACAGGGTGTTGAAAAACTGTTTTTT
CDR3 protein: CASSYRQGVEKLFF
V gene: TRBV6-6
D gene: TRBD1
clone size: NA
J gene: TRBJ1-4

CDR3 DNA: TGTGCCAGCAGCTACCGGGGGGGGAACACTGAAGCTTTCTTT
CDR3 protein: CASSYRGGNTEAFF
V gene: TRBV5-4
D gene: NA
clone size: NA
J gene: TRBJ1-1

CDR3 DNA: TGTGCCAGCAGCCGAAATCAGGGGGCTACGGACACTGAAGCTTTCTTT
CDR3 protein: CASSRNQGATDTEAFF
V gene: TRBV5-4
D gene: TRBD1
clone size: NA
J gene: TRBJ1-1

CDR3 DNA: TGCGCCAGCAGCTTCAGCGGAAGCTCCTACAATGAGCAGTTCTTC
CDR3 protein: CASSFSGSSYNEQFF
V gene: TRBV5-1
D gene: NA
clone size: few
J gene: TRBJ2-1

CDR3 DNA: TGTGCCAGCAGCTTCCCCCGACAGGGAGGCTCTGAAGCTTTCTTT
CDR3 protein: CASSFPRQGGSEAFF
V gene: TRBV11-3
D gene: TRBD1
clone size: NA
J gene: TRBJ1-1

CDR3 DNA: TGTGCCAGCAGCCCCGTCCGTCTAGCGGGGACTGATGAGCAGTTCTTC
CDR3 protein: CASSPVRLAGTDEQFF
V gene: TRBV9
D gene: TRBD2
clone size: NA
J gene: TRBJ2-1

CDR3 DNA: TGTGCCAGCAGCTTCGGGACAGGGGTTCACTACGAGCAGTACTTC
CDR3 protein: CASSFGTGVHYEQYF
V gene: TRBV11-1
D gene: TRBD1
clone size: NA
J gene: TRBJ2-7

CDR3 DNA: TGTGCCAGCTCACCAACAGGATATGGCTACACCTTC
CDR3 protein: CASSPTGYGYTF
V gene: TRBV18
D gene: NA
clone size: once
J gene: TRBJ1-2

CDR3 DNA: TGTGCCAGCAGCTTGAAGCTGGGAGTCCGAAGAGGGGAGCAGTACTTC
CDR3 protein: CASSLKLGVRRGEQYF
V gene: TRBV5-4
D gene: NA
clone size: few
J gene: TRBJ2-7

CDR3 DNA: TGTGCCAGCAGCTCGCGGACTAGCGGGAGTACCGGGGAGCTGTTTTTT
CDR3 protein: CASSSRTSGSTGELFF
V gene: TRBV7-2
D gene: TRBD2
clone size: once
J gene: TRBJ2-2

CDR3 DNA: TGTGCCAGCAGGTACAGGGAGTTTAGTGAAGCTTTCTTT
CDR3 protein: CASRYREFSEAFF
V gene: TRBV6-4
D gene: NA
clone size: NA
J gene: TRBJ1-1

CDR3 DNA: TGTGCCAGCAGTAATTCCGGGACAGGGACCTCTGGCTACACCTTC
CDR3 protein: CASSNSGTGTSGYTF
V gene: TRBV6-6
D gene: TRBD1
clone size: NA
J gene: TRBJ1-2

CDR3 DNA: TGTGCCAGCAGCTTGTCAGGAGGAGTTTACGAGCAGTACTTC
CDR3 protein: CASSLSGGVYEQYF
V gene: TRBV5-6
D gene: NA
clone size: NA
J gene: TRBJ2-7

CDR3 DNA: TGTGCCAGCAGCAGGCGGACAGGGGGCGTAACGGATGAAAAACTGTTTTTT
CDR3 protein: CASSRRTGGVTDEKLFF
V gene: TRBV11-2
D gene: TRBD1
clone size: NA
J gene: TRBJ1-4

CDR3 DNA: TGTGCCAGCAGTTTATCGCGCGGGAGGGCCGGTTACGAGCAGTACTTC
CDR3 protein: CASSLSRGRAGYEQYF
V gene: TRBV27
D gene: TRBD2
clone size: NA
J gene: TRBJ2-7

CDR3 DNA: TGTGCCAGCAGCAATTCCGGATCCTCGGGGGAAAAACTGTTTTTT
CDR3 protein: CASSNSGSSGEKLFF
V gene: TRBV7-9
D gene: NA
clone size: NA
J gene: TRBJ1-4

CDR3 DNA: TGCGCCAGCAGCAAAACAAGACTAGCGGGGGAAGAGACCCAGTACTTC
CDR3 protein: CASSKTRLAGEETQYF
V gene: TRBV4-1
D gene: TRBD2
clone size: NA
J gene: TRBJ2-5

CDR3 DNA: TGTGCCAGCAGCGATACTAGCGGGGGGAATGAGCAGTTCTTC
CDR3 protein: CASSDTSGGNEQFF
V gene: TRBV7-2
D gene: TRBD2
clone size: few
J gene: TRBJ2-1

CDR3 DNA: TGCGCCAGCAGCTTGGCCGGGGTAAGAGAGCAGTTCTTC
CDR3 protein: CASSLAGVREQFF
V gene: TRBV5-1
D gene: NA
clone size: NA
J gene: TRBJ2-1

CDR3 DNA: TGTGCCAGCAGTGATTATAACAGTAATCAGCCCCAGCATTTT
CDR3 protein: CASSDYNSNQPQHF
V gene: TRBV2
D gene: NA
clone size: once
J gene: TRBJ1-5

CDR3 DNA: TGTGCCAGCAGCGACGGGACTAGCGGCTACGAGCAGTACTTC
CDR3 protein: CASSDGTSGYEQYF
V gene: TRBV7-8
D gene: TRBD2
clone size: medium-sized
J gene: TRBJ2-7

CDR3 DNA: TGTGCCAGCAGCCAAGCCGGGCTAGCGGGAGGGAAAGACTACAATGAGCAGTTCTTC
CDR3 protein: CASSQAGLAGGKDYNEQFF
V gene: TRBV4-2
D gene: TRBD2
clone size: once
J gene: TRBJ2-1

CDR3 DNA: TGCGCCAGCAGCCACCGCCGGGGGGTCTTAACTGAAGCTTTCTTT
CDR3 protein: CASSHRRGVLTEAFF
V gene: TRBV4-1
D gene: NA
clone size: NA
J gene: TRBJ1-1